These T cell receptor beta chains were read from a single sample in a study of human T cells and chemical hapten exposure. TCRdb independently ran MiXCR on the RACE reads; one entry per CDR3 protein. The data show 65,000 to 95,000 distinct CDR3 sequences, 6.6% seen once. This specimen was whole blood, taken in connection with sensitization to the hapten diphenylcyclopropenone (DPC). These receptors were obtained from a woman aged 30 to 39 with alopecia areata. Some clones in this sample may be carry-over from other donors' samples. Both conserved end residues are part of each CDR3. A D gene is named only where the DNA matches it firmly. Where a row states a size, it is once, few, many or the class of an expanded clone; other rows omit it.

-	TRBV6-6	many	TRBJ2-7	CASSYSSGDEQYF	TGTGCCAGCAGTTACTCTTCCGGGGACGAGCAGTACTTC
-	TRBV20-1	many	TRBJ1-3	CSARDVATGNTIYF	TGCAGTGCTAGAGATGTGGCGACTGGAAACACCATATATTTT
-	TRBV18	few	TRBJ1-4	CASSRTGIATNEKLFF	TGTGCCAGCTCACGCACAGGGATTGCAACTAATGAAAAACTGTTTTTT
-	TRBV30	few	TRBJ2-6	CAWSGLWGLDSGANVLTF	TGTGCCTGGAGTGGTCTCTGGGGCCTGGACTCTGGGGCCAACGTCCTGACTTTC
TRBD2	TRBV3-1	-	TRBJ2-5	CASSQVIASGGAHQETQYF	TGTGCCAGCAGCCAAGTGATAGCTAGCGGGGGGGCTCACCAAGAGACCCAGTACTTC
-	TRBV11-2	-	TRBJ1-1	CASSPTPVRGTEAFF	TGTGCCAGCAGCCCAACCCCCGTGAGGGGGACTGAAGCTTTCTTT
-	TRBV5-1	many	TRBJ1-1	CASSVDTGRTEAFF	TGCGCCAGCAGCGTAGATACAGGGCGGACTGAAGCTTTCTTT
-	TRBV30	-	TRBJ2-7	CAWDGAYEQYF	TGTGCCTGGGACGGAGCCTACGAGCAGTACTTC
-	TRBV20-1	many	TRBJ1-3	CSAEGSPDSGNTIYF	TGCAGTGCTGAGGGGTCCCCTGACTCTGGAAACACCATATATTTT
TRBD1	TRBV20-1	-	TRBJ1-1	CSAFSVTGADYTEAFF	TGCAGTGCTTTCTCAGTAACAGGGGCCGATTACACTGAAGCTTTCTTT
-	TRBV20-1	many	TRBJ1-1	CSARGAAGATEAFF	TGCAGTGCTAGAGGGGCGGCTGGGGCCACTGAAGCTTTCTTT
TRBD1	TRBV13	many	TRBJ1-2	CASSSRQGNYGYTF	TGTGCCAGCAGCTCACGACAGGGAAACTATGGCTACACCTTC
-	TRBV6-6	many	TRBJ1-5	CASSYPGQQPQHF	TGTGCCAGCAGTTATCCCGGACAGCAGCCCCAGCATTTT
-	TRBV28	-	TRBJ1-5	CANSLIQGNQPQHF	TGTGCCAACAGTTTGATACAGGGCAATCAGCCCCAGCATTTT
-	TRBV29-1	many	TRBJ1-1	CSVEGSRAEAFF	TGCAGCGTGGAAGGGAGTAGGGCTGAAGCTTTCTTT
-	TRBV5-8	few	TRBJ1-2	CASSHPAGGDYGYTF	TGTGCCAGCAGCCATCCAGCGGGGGGAGACTATGGCTACACCTTC
-	TRBV3-1	many	TRBJ1-1	CASSQRDKLNTEAFF	TGTGCCAGCAGCCAGCGGGACAAACTGAACACTGAAGCTTTCTTT
-	TRBV7-2	-	TRBJ1-4	CASGRGAREKLFF	TGTGCCAGCGGGCGGGGGGCGCGGGAAAAACTGTTTTTT
TRBD2	TRBV29-1	many	TRBJ2-7	CSVADPTSGGQPAYEQYF	TGCAGCGTCGCAGACCCGACTAGCGGGGGCCAACCGGCCTACGAGCAGTACTTC
-	TRBV20-1	many	TRBJ1-1	CSARDNSPEAFF	TGCAGTGCTAGAGATAATTCCCCTGAAGCTTTCTTT
-	TRBV29-1	many	TRBJ1-1	CSAGTQQNTEAFF	TGCAGCGCAGGGACACAGCAGAACACTGAAGCTTTCTTT
-	TRBV3-1	few	TRBJ1-3	CASSQDVGNTIYF	TGTGCCAGCAGCCAAGATGTTGGAAACACCATATATTTT
-	TRBV3-1	many	TRBJ1-3	CASSPFWIGSSGNTIYF	TGTGCCAGCAGCCCTTTTTGGATCGGCAGCTCTGGAAACACCATATATTTT
-	TRBV6-1	many	TRBJ1-1	CASSEREVSTEAFF	TGTGCCAGCAGTGAACGCGAGGTCAGCACTGAAGCTTTCTTT
-	TRBV4-2	few	TRBJ2-4	CASSPATTKGIQYF	TGTGCCAGCAGCCCAGCGACCACTAAGGGCATTCAGTACTTC
-	TRBV10-3	-	TRBJ2-3	CAITDRTGDTQYF	TGTGCCATCACCGACAGGACTGGAGATACGCAGTATTTT
-	TRBV20-1	many	TRBJ1-6	CSASPLHRADSPLHF	TGCAGTGCTTCTCCCCTCCACAGGGCAGATTCACCCCTCCACTTT
TRBD1	TRBV7-9	few	TRBJ1-2	CASRKQTGADGYTF	TGTGCCAGCAGGAAACAGACAGGGGCGGATGGCTACACCTTC
-	TRBV20-1	many	TRBJ2-3	CSASPTGTDTQYF	TGCAGTGCTAGCCCGACAGGAACAGATACGCAGTATTTT
-	TRBV3-1	few	TRBJ1-2	CASSLQGNGYTF	TGTGCCAGCAGCCTCCAGGGAAATGGCTACACCTTC
-	TRBV15	few	TRBJ1-2	CATSAGSPSFYGYTF	TGTGCCACCAGCGCCGGGTCCCCATCTTTCTATGGCTACACCTTC
-	TRBV12-3/TRBV12-4	many	TRBJ1-5	CASSPHFLWDDRSGQPQHF	TGTGCCAGCAGTCCTCACTTCTTATGGGACGATAGGTCGGGTCAGCCCCAGCATTTT
-	TRBV27	-	TRBJ1-2	CASSLAPLGVGYTF	TGTGCCAGCAGTTTAGCGCCACTCGGGGTAGGCTACACCTTC
-	TRBV7-7	many	TRBJ1-1	CASSPLSGEAEAFF	TGTGCTAGCAGCCCTTTGTCAGGGGAGGCTGAAGCTTTCTTT
-	TRBV6-5	-	TRBJ1-1	CASSSGATEAFF	TGTGCCAGCAGTTCAGGGGCCACTGAAGCTTTCTTT